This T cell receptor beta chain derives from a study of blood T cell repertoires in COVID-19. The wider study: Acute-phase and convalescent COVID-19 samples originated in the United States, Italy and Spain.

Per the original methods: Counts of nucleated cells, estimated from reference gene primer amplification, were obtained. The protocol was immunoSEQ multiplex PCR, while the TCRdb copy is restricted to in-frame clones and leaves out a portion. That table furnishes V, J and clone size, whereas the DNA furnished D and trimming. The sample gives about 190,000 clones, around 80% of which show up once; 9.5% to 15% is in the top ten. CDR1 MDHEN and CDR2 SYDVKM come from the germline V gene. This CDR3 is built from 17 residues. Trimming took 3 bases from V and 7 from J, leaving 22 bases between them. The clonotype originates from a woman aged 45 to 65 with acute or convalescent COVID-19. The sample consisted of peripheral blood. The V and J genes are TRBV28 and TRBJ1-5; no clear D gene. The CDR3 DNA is TGTGCCAGCAGTTTCGGAAAGGGAGATAAGGTGGGACAGCCCCAGCATTTT. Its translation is CASSFGKGDKVGQPQHF.